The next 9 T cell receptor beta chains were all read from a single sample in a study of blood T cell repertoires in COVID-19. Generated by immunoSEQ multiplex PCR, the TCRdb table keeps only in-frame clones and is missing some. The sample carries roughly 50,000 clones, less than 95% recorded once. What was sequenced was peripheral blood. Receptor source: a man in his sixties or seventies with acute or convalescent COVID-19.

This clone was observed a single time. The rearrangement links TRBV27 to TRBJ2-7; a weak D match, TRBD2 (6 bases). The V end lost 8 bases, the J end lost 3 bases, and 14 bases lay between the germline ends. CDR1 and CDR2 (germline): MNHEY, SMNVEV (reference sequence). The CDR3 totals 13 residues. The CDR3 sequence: CASGNSGYYEQYF. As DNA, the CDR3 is TGTGCCAGCGGCAACAGCGGGTACTACGAGCAGTACTTC.

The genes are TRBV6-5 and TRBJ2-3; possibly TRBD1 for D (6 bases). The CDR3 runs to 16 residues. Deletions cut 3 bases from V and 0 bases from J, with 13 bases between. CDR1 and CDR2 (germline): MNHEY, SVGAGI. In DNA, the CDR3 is TGTGCCAGCAGTTATACCGGGACAACTAGCACAGATACGCAGTATTTT. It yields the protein CASSYTGTTSTDTQYF.

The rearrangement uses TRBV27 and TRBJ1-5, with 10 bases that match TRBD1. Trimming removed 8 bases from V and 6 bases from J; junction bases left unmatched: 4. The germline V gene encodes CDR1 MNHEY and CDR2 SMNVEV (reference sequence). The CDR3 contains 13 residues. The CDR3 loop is CASSTGGGQPQHF. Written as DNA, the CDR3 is TGTGCCAGCTCGACAGGGGGCGGTCAGCCCCAGCATTTT.

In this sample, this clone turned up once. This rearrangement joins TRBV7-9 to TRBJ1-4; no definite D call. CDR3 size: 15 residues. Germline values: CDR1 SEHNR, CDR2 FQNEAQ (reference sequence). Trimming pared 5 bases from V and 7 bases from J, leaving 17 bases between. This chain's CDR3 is CASSPLMRDGEKLFF. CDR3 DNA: TGTGCCAGCAGCCCCCTTATGAGGGATGGTGAAAAACTGTTTTTT. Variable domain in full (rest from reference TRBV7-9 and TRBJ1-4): DTGVSQNPRHKITKRGQNVTFRCDPISEHNRLYWYRQTLGQGPEFLTYFQNEAQLEKSRLLSDRFSAERPKGSFSTLEIQRTEQGDSAMYLCASSPLMRDGEKLFFGSGTQLSVL.

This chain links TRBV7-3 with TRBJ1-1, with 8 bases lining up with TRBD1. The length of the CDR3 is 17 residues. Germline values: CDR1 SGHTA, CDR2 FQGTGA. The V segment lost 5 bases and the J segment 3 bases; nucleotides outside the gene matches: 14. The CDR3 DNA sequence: TGTGCCAGCAGCCAGTCCGGGACAGGCCGCCCCCACACTGAAGCTTTCTTT. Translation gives CASSQSGTGRPHTEAFF.

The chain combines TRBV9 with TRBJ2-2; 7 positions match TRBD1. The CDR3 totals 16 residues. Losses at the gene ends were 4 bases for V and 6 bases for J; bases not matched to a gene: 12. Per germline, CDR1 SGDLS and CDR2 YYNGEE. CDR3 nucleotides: TGTGCCAGCAGCAAACGACAGGGTTATAGTTCCGGGGAGCTGTTTTTT. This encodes CASSKRQGYSSGELFF.

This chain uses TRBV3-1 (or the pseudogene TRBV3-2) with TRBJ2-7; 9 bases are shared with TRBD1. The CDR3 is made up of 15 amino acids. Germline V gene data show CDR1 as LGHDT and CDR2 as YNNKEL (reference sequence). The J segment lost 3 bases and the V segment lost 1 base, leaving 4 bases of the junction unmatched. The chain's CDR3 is CASSQGGTGIYEQYF. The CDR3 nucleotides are TGTGCCAGCAGCCAAGGGGGGACAGGGATCTACGAGCAGTACTTC.

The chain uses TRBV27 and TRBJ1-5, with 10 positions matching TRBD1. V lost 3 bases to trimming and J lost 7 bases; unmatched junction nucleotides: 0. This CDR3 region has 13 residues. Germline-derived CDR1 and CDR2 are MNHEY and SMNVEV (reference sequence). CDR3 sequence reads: CASSLTGGQPQHF. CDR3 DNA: TGTGCCAGCAGTTTGACAGGGGGCCAGCCCCAGCATTTT.

CDR3 protein: CASRSGTVGEAFF. The CDR3 nucleotides read TGTGCCAGCAGATCGGGGACAGTGGGTGAAGCTTTCTTT. The chain is built from TRBV28 and TRBJ1-1; 7 nucleotides agree with TRBD1. Germline CDR1 and CDR2: MDHEN and SYDVKM. After removal of 6 bases from V and 7 bases from J, the junction contained 8 bases not matched to a gene. The CDR3 runs to 13 residues.